The text below deals with one TCR beta chain. Its cognate antigen is unknown. The data were obtained in a study of vaccination effects on CD4 cells after COVID-19. Study-wide background: Each participant was administered two doses of either the BNT162b2 or the mRNA-1273 vaccine.

Study-level points and caveats: Cross-reactivity with common cold coronaviruses was shown by only 1 of 255 vaccine-induced clones in healthy vaccinees.

Germline V gene lookup returns CDR1 MNHNY and CDR2 SVGAGI (reference sequence). The CDR3 covers 13 residues. Unmatched junction bases numbered 6, after V lost 6 bases and J lost 4 bases. Here immunoSEQ multiplex PCR was the method, and the copy in TCRdb shows in-frame clones only, minus some. The sample comprises roughly 67,000 clones, over 70% of which are singletons, and roughly a tenth rests with the top ten. Antigen-specific CD4+ T cells expanded by the ViraFEST assay with viral peptide pools were then sequenced. CD4+ T cell isolation took place after approximately 11 days of culture. Vaccinated recipients, who were negative for nucleocapsid antibodies, had no history of SARS-CoV-2 infection. Researchers reported culturing a few million PBMC in each well, adding around 10 IU/ml IL-2 and roughly 10 ug/ml peptides.

The receptor was derived from a human donor who received a COVID-19 vaccine. The chain combines TRBV6-6 with TRBJ2-7; the match to TRBD2 covers 7 bases. Sequenced here: CD4+ T cells from PBMCs cultured with SARS-CoV-2 spike peptides, sampled before COVID-19 vaccination. The CDR3 protein is CASRAGTLYEQYV. The CDR3 DNA reads TGTGCCAGCAGAGCGGGAACGCTATACGAGCAGTACGTC.